The rows below give T cell receptor beta chains drawn from one sample of a study of T-cell reconstitution after alpha-beta-depleted transplantation in children. TCRdb re-called the PCR reads with MiXCR, one entry per CDR3 protein. The profile shows approximately 150,000 distinct CDR3 sequences, roughly 8.8% of them singletons. The input for sequencing was PBMCs, mostly from graft donor cells, taken 180 days after TCRalphabeta/CD19-depleted stem cell transplant. The receptor source for this set is a female patient younger than 10 who had a stem cell transplant for congenital amegakaryocytic thrombocytopenia, so the T cells may come from the graft donor. Each CDR3 is given with its conserved first and last residue. D genes are given only for firm matches. Not every row has a clone size; where given, it reads once, few, many or a size class.

J gene,D gene,clone size,V gene,CDR3 DNA,CDR3 protein
TRBJ1-1,NA,NA,TRBV29-1,TGCAGCGTTGCTTTGGTTGAAGCTTTCTTT,CSVALVEAFF
TRBJ2-1,NA,many,TRBV6-1,TGTGCCAGCAGTAAAGAGCGAGCCGGCTACAATGAGCAGTTCTTC,CASSKERAGYNEQFF
TRBJ2-7,TRBD2,many,TRBV7-2,TGTGCCAGCAGCTTAGGGTCGGGACTAGCGGGAGTCAAGCAGTACTTC,CASSLGSGLAGVKQYF
TRBJ1-1,NA,few,TRBV4-3,TGCGCCAGCAGCCAAGAAATCGTCTTCGCTGAAGCTTTCTTT,CASSQEIVFAEAFF
TRBJ2-5,TRBD2,few,TRBV18,TGTGCCAGCTCACCCAAAGCGGGGGAAGAGACCCAGTACTTC,CASSPKAGEETQYF
TRBJ2-5,TRBD1,once,TRBV5-5,TGTGCCAGCAGCGGGACAGGACTCGAGACCCAGTACTTC,CASSGTGLETQYF
TRBJ2-5,TRBD1,many,TRBV10-3,TGTGCCATCAGGGACAGGGAAAAAGAGACCCAGTACTTC,CAIRDREKETQYF
TRBJ2-1,NA,many,TRBV24-1,TGTGCCACCGGGGGGGCAGGCGGGGTGCAGTTCTTC,CATGGAGGVQFF
TRBJ2-1,TRBD2,medium-sized,TRBV5-5,TGTGCCAGCAGCTCTTTGGCGGGAGACTACAATGAGCAGTTCTTC,CASSSLAGDYNEQFF
TRBJ2-7,NA,many,TRBV5-1,TGCGCCAGCAGCTTGGCCGGGCCCTCCAACGAGCAGTACTTC,CASSLAGPSNEQYF
TRBJ2-7,TRBD2,few,TRBV11-2,TGTGCCAGCAGCTTACGCGGGGCTAGCGGGGGATCCTACGAGCAGTACTTC,CASSLRGASGGSYEQYF
TRBJ1-5,NA,few,TRBV18,TGTGCCAGCTCACCACCTTACACGGGAGAAAACCAGCCCCAGCATTTT,CASSPPYTGENQPQHF
TRBJ1-2,NA,NA,TRBV20-1,TGCAGTCCCATAGACGGGGGGTTAGACTGTGGCTACACCTTC,CSPIDGGLDCGYTF
TRBJ2-7,TRBD2,many,TRBV20-1,TGCAGTGCTAGCCGGGCAGGCGGGGGCTACGAGCAGTACTTC,CSASRAGGGYEQYF
TRBJ2-2,TRBD2,many,TRBV7-2,TGTGCCAGCAGCCCCTGGCTAGCGGGAGCTAGTGGCGGGGAGCTGTTTTTT,CASSPWLAGASGGELFF
TRBJ2-3,TRBD1,many,TRBV28,TGTGCCAGCAGTTTGGAGGACAGGGGCACAGATACGCAGTATTTT,CASSLEDRGTDTQYF
TRBJ2-7,NA,many,TRBV3-1,TGTGCCAGCAGCCGCCGTGGACTGTTCCCCTACGAGCAGTACTTC,CASSRRGLFPYEQYF
TRBJ2-3,NA,few,TRBV20-1,TGCAGGGGGTCACAATATCCCATGAAAGGAACCACAGATACGCAGTATTTT,CRGSQYPMKGTTDTQYF
TRBJ1-2,TRBD1,many,TRBV6-1,TGTGCCAGCACACGGACAGGGAACTATGGCTATACCTTC,CASTRTGNYGYTF
TRBJ2-7,NA,many,TRBV10-3,TGTGCCATCAGTGAAGAGCAGGAGCAGTACTTC,CAISEEQEQYF
TRBJ1-5,NA,NA,TRBV2,TGTGCCAGCAGTGGGGTGAGGGTCCGAGAGTCCCAGCATTTT,CASSGVRVRESQHF
TRBJ2-1,TRBD2,many,TRBV12-3/TRBV12-4,TGTGCCAGCAGTTTGTTAGCGGGAGTGTACAATGAGCAGTTCTTC,CASSLLAGVYNEQFF
TRBJ1-5,NA,many,TRBV5-1,TGCGCCAGCAGCTTGAATATCAATCAGCCCCAGCATTTT,CASSLNINQPQHF
TRBJ2-7,TRBD2,few,TRBV12-3/TRBV12-4,TGTGCCAGCAGAACCCCTAGCGGGGGGGAATACGAGCAGTACTTC,CASRTPSGGEYEQYF
TRBJ2-7,TRBD2,many,TRBV28,TGTGCCAGCAGTTTGCTAGCGGGAACCCCCGCCCGCGAGCAGTACTTC,CASSLLAGTPAREQYF
TRBJ2-6,TRBD1,many,TRBV5-1,TGCGCCAGCAGCTTTACACGGGACAGGGCTGGGGCCAACGTCCTGACTTTC,CASSFTRDRAGANVLTF
TRBJ2-7,TRBD1,many,TRBV28,TGTGCCAGCAGTCCCTGGGACAGGGACTACGAGCAGTACTTC,CASSPWDRDYEQYF
TRBJ2-3,TRBD2,NA,TRBV7-2,TGTGCCAGCAGCTTAAGGACGCGGGGGGATACGCAGTATTTT,CASSLRTRGDTQYF
TRBJ2-5,NA,NA,TRBV7-2,TGTGCCAGCCAAAGGGCCCTCCAGATCCAAGAGACCCAGTACTTC,CASQRALQIQETQYF
TRBJ2-5,NA,few,TRBV6-1,TGTGCCAGGACCGGGAGGACAGGGCATGCTTATTACCAAGAGACCCAGTACTTC,CARTGRTGHAYYQETQYF
TRBJ2-7,TRBD2,NA,TRBV12-3/TRBV12-4,TGTGCCATCAGTTTAGAGGTTTCGCTGGCTAGCGGGAGGGCCGAGCAGTACTTC,CAISLEVSLASGRAEQYF
TRBJ2-5,NA,many,TRBV20-1,TGCAGTGCTAGTTTAGGGGGAGAGACCCAGTACTTC,CSASLGGETQYF
TRBJ2-3,TRBD1,many,TRBV5-1,TGCGCCAGCGGACAGGAAATTTCAGATACGCAGTATTTT,CASGQEISDTQYF
TRBJ2-3,TRBD1,many,TRBV28,TGTGCGATCGGACAGGGACTCACAGATACGCAGTATTTT,CAIGQGLTDTQYF
TRBJ2-2,TRBD2,few,TRBV3-1,TGTGCCAGCAGTCAGTTCCTAGCGGGGAACACCGGGGAGCTGTTTTTT,CASSQFLAGNTGELFF
TRBJ2-5,NA,many,TRBV20-1,TGCAGTGCTAGAGATCTCCAGGGTGAGACCCAGTACTTC,CSARDLQGETQYF
TRBJ1-2,NA,NA,TRBV20-1,TGCAGTGCTAGAGTGGGATCGGGCAGGGCGGACTATGGCTACACCTTC,CSARVGSGRADYGYTF
TRBJ2-1,NA,many,TRBV15,TGTGCCACCAGCATTAGGGGGTCTAGCTCCTACAATGAGCAGTTCTTC,CATSIRGSSSYNEQFF
TRBJ2-6,NA,NA,TRBV11-2,TGTGCCAGCAGCTTACCGCGGCAGTCGCTTAGGGCCAACGTCCTGACTTTC,CASSLPRQSLRANVLTF
TRBJ2-7,NA,NA,TRBV20-1,TGCAGTGCAACTAGGGGGGTATACGAGCAGTACTTC,CSATRGVYEQYF
TRBJ1-1,NA,few,TRBV12-3/TRBV12-4,TGTGCCAGCAGTGGGGGATGGCGCACTGAAGCTTTCTTT,CASSGGWRTEAFF
TRBJ2-1,TRBD2,many,TRBV7-9,TGTGCCAGCAGCTTAGGCGGGACTAGCGGGATGGATGAGCAGTTCTTC,CASSLGGTSGMDEQFF
TRBJ1-3,NA,NA,TRBV7-8,TGTGCCAGCAGCTTAGGCTCGGCGGCTGGAAACACCATATATTTT,CASSLGSAAGNTIYF
TRBJ1-5,NA,many,TRBV5-5,TGTGCCAGCAGCCCCGTGGGGTCAGGAAGCGGGCAGCCCCAGCATTTT,CASSPVGSGSGQPQHF
TRBJ1-4,NA,many,TRBV12-5,TGTGCTAGTGGTTTGGTACTCGTCGACCGTGAAAAACTGTTTTTT,CASGLVLVDREKLFF
TRBJ1-1,NA,many,TRBV5-1,TGCGCCAGCAGAATTGGGGGCATGAACACTGAAGCTTTCTTT,CASRIGGMNTEAFF
TRBJ2-3,TRBD2,NA,TRBV10-2,TGCGCCAGCAGGGAGCGGGGGGGCCCCACAGATACGCAGTATTTT,CASRERGGPTDTQYF
TRBJ2-2,TRBD2,many,TRBV27,TGTGCCAGCAGCAGATATCTAGCGGGGGGGCGGACCGGGGAGCTGTTTTTT,CASSRYLAGGRTGELFF
TRBJ1-3,NA,NA,TRBV12-3/TRBV12-4,TGTGCCAGCGGATCGACAGGAAACACCATATATTTT,CASGSTGNTIYF
TRBJ2-3,NA,many,TRBV29-1,TGCAGCGTTGTAGGGCAGGGCCTCCTAGATACGCAGTATTTT,CSVVGQGLLDTQYF
TRBJ2-3,TRBD2,many,TRBV3-1,TGTGCCAGCAGCCTTGGACTAGCGGGAGCGACAGATACGCAGTATTTT,CASSLGLAGATDTQYF
TRBJ2-1,NA,few,TRBV20-1,TGCAGTGCTATGGGGTGGAGGGGCTCCTACAATGAGCAGTTCTTC,CSAMGWRGSYNEQFF